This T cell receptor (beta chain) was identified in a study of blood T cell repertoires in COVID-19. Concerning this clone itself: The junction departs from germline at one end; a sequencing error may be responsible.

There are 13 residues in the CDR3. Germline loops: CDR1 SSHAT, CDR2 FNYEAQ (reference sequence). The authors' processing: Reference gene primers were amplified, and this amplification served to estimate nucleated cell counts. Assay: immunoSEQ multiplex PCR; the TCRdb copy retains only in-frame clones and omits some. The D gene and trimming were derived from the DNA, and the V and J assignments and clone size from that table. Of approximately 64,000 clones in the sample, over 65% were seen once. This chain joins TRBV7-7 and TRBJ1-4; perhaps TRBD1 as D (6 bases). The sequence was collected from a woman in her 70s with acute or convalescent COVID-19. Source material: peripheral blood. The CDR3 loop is CASSEDSNEKLFF. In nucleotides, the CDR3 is TGTGCTAGCAGCGAGGACAGTAATGAAAAACTGTTTTTT. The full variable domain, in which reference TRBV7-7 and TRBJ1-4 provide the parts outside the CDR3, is GAGVSQSPRYKVTKRGQDVTLRCDPISSHATLYWYQQALGQGPEFLTYFNYEAQPDKSGLPSDRFSAERPEGSISTLTIQRTEQRDSAMYRCASSEDSNEKLFFGSGTQLSVL.